The 2 T cell receptor beta chains given below trace back to one sample, sequenced in a study of post-analysis software for immune sequencing data. General study points: Higher frequency in patients than in controls was seen for five TRBV segments, with TRBV5-6, TRBV5-1 and TRBV20-1 among them.

cDNA libraries for TCR beta contained unique molecular identifiers. TCRdb recomputed calls from the PCR reads with MiXCR, one row per CDR3 protein. Of roughly 620,000 distinct CDR3 sequences listed, around 44% are singletons. The antigens for these receptors are not known. The sequenced sample was blood. These receptors all come from a girl aged 5 to 17 with multiple sclerosis.

This clonotype showed up just a few times. The rearrangement uses TRBV6-1 and TRBJ1-5; 10 bases are shared with TRBD1. The trim removed 4 bases at V and 2 bases at J, leaving 5 bases unmatched. Per the germline V gene, CDR1 is MNHNS and CDR2 is SASEGT. This CDR3 contains 16 residues. This CDR3 reads CASSGDRGGGNQPQHF. CDR3 bases: TGTGCCAGCAGTGGGGACAGGGGAGGTGGCAATCAGCCCCAGCATTTT.

The sample holds one count of this clonotype. This chain uses TRBV5-5 with TRBJ1-1; 12 bases are a match to TRBD1. The V gene end was trimmed by 4 bases and the J gene end by 7 bases; junction bases not matched to a gene: 8. Germline V CDR1 and CDR2: SGHKS, YYEKEE (reference sequence). The CDR3 is made up of 15 amino acids. CDR3 nucleotide sequence: TGTGCCAGCAGCCGGCCGGGACAGGGGGCCGGTGAAGCTTTCTTT. It encodes CASSRPGQGAGEAFF.